This entry lists 7 T cell receptor beta chains sequenced from one sample in a study of control samples from healthy donors and cancer patients. Sequenced by immunoSEQ multiplex PCR; TCRdb stores in-frame clones only, minus some. The sample comprises roughly 76,000 clones, over 85% of which are singletons, and roughly 1.3% rests with the top ten. The sample taken for sequencing was PBMCs. These receptors came from a woman in her forties with lung cancer.

CDR3 residues: CASSQHSSWGTGAYEQYF. DNA of the CDR3: TGTGCCAGCAGCCAACATAGTTCTTGGGGGACAGGGGCCTACGAGCAGTACTTC. This chain links TRBV3-1 (or the pseudogene TRBV3-2) with TRBJ2-7; TRBD1 aligns across 10 bases. Germline V CDR1 and CDR2: LGHDT, YNNKEL (reference sequence). CDR3 length: 18 residues. The V gene end was trimmed by 2 bases and the J gene end by 2 bases; junction bases not matched to a gene: 12.

The V gene is TRBV9, the J gene TRBJ1-2, with TRBD1 identical over 7 bases. Germline V gene data show CDR1 as SGDLS and CDR2 as YYNGEE. This CDR3 region has 15 residues. The ends lost 4 bases at V and 2 bases at J; junction bases unmatched: 8. CDR3 sequence reads: CASSRVTTGNYGYTF. The CDR3 bases are TGTGCCAGCAGCCGCGTCACGACAGGGAACTATGGCTACACCTTC.

The chain combines TRBV20-1 with TRBJ2-3; no clear D. The CDR3 spans 14 residues. The germline V and J ends were trimmed by 3 bases and 0 bases, with 10 bases remaining between them. The germline CDR1 and CDR2 sequences are DFQATT and SNEGSKA (reference sequence). CDR3 protein: CSASPSLSTDTQYF. The CDR3 DNA reads TGCAGTGCTAGTCCTAGTCTTAGCACAGATACGCAGTATTTT.

The V gene is TRBV19, the J gene TRBJ1-3; D gene unclear. Between the trimmed V and J ends, which lost 7 bases and 0 bases, there was a span of 13 bases. The CDR3 runs to 15 residues. Germline V gene sequence: CDR1 LNHDA, CDR2 SQIVND (reference sequence). CDR3 DNA sequence: TGTGCCAGTAAGTTCCTGGGAGGCTCTGGAAACACCATATATTTT. It specifies CASKFLGGSGNTIYF.

The J gene is TRBJ2-7, the V gene TRBV9; D is ambiguous. The CDR3 is made up of 14 amino acids. Trimming stripped 0 bases from V and 0 bases from J, with 7 bases between. Germline CDR1 and CDR2: SGDLS and YYNGEE. CDR3 in amino acids: CASSVGTVSYEQYF. Here the CDR3 DNA reads TGTGCCAGCAGCGTAGGAACGGTCTCCTACGAGCAGTACTTC. The entire variable domain, with the rest obtained from reference TRBV9 and TRBJ2-7, is as follows: DSGVTQTPKHLITATGQRVTLRCSPRSGDLSVYWYQQSLDQGLQFLIQYYNGEERAKGNILERFSAQQFPDLHSELNLSSLELGDSALYFCASSVGTVSYEQYFGPGTRLTVT.

The rearrangement joins TRBV5-1 to TRBJ2-7; 7 bases are shared with TRBD2. Germline-derived CDR1 and CDR2 are SGHRS and YFSETQ. There are 14 residues in the CDR3. Trimming took 4 bases from V and 2 from J; bases not matched to a gene: 6. In nucleotides, the CDR3 is TGCGCCAGCAGCGTGGGACGGGGGGCCTACGAGCAGTACTTC. It specifies CASSVGRGAYEQYF. The complete variable domain, with remaining parts taken from reference TRBV5-1 and TRBJ2-7, reads KAGVTQTPRYLIKTRGQQVTLSCSPISGHRSVSWYQQTPGQGLQFLFEYFSETQRNKGNFPGRFSGRQFSNSRSEMNVSTLELGDSALYLCASSVGRGAYEQYFGPGTRLTVT.

J is TRBJ2-3 and V is TRBV5-1; TRBD1 might be the D (6 bases). The germline V and J ends were trimmed by 6 bases and 2 bases, with 16 bases remaining between them. The CDR3 is made up of 15 amino acids. Germline lookup yields CDR1 SGHRS and CDR2 YFSETQ. CDR3 sequence reads: CASTPGVGPTDTQYF. The CDR3 DNA sequence: TGCGCCAGCACCCCAGGGGTGGGGCCCACAGATACGCAGTATTTT.